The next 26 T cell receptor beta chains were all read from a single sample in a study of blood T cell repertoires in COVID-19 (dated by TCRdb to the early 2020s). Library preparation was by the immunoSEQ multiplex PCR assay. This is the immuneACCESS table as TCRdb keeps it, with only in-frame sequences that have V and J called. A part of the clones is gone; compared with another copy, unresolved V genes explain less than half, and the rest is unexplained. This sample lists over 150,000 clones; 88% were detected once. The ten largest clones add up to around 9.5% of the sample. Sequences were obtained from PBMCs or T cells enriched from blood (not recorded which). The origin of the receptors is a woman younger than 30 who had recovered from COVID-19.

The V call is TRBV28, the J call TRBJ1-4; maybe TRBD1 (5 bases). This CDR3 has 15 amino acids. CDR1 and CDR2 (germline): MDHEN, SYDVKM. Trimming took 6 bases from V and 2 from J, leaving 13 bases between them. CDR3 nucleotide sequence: TGTGCCAGCAGATTTCCGGGACTGACTAATGAAAAACTGTTTTTT. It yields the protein CASRFPGLTNEKLFF. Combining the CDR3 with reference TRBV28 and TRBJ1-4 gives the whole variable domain DVKVTQSSRYLVKRTGEKVFLECVQDMDHENMFWYRQDPGLGLRLIYFSYDVKMKEKGDIPEGYSVSREKKERFSLILESASTNQTSMYLCASRFPGLTNEKLFFGSGTQLSVL.

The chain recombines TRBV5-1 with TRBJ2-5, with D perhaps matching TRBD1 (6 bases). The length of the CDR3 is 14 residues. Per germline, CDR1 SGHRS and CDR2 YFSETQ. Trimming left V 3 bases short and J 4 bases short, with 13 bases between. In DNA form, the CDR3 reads TGCGCCAGCAGCTCGTTACAGGGTACAGAGACCCAGTACTTC. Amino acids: CASSSLQGTETQYF.

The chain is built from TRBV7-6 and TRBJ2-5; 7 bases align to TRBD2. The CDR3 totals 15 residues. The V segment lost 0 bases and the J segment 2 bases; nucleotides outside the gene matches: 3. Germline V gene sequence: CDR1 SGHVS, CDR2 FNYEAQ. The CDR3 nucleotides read TGTGCCAGCAGCTTAGCGGGGGGGGGACAAGAGACCCAGTACTTC. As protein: CASSLAGGGQETQYF. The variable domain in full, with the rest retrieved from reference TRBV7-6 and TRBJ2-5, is GAGVSQSPRYKVTKRGQDVALRCDPISGHVSLYWYRQALGQGPEFLTYFNYEAQQDKSGLPNDRFSAERPEGSISTLTIQRTEQRDSAMYRCASSLAGGGQETQYFGPGTRLLVL.

CDR3 sequence: CASSQRQSGYTF. The CDR3 DNA sequence: TGTGCCAGTAGTCAACGACAGTCAGGCTACACCTTC. The V call is TRBV19, the J call TRBJ1-2, with D possibly TRBD1 on 5 matching bases. Between the trimmed V and J ends, which lost 5 bases and 8 bases, there was a span of 12 bases. CDR3 length: 12 residues. Germline lookup yields CDR1 LNHDA and CDR2 SQIVND (reference sequence).

The CDR3 DNA follows: TGCAGCGCCGTCGGTTGGAACACTGAAGCTTTCTTT. Encoded protein: CSAVGWNTEAFF. This chain links TRBV29-1 with TRBJ1-1; no firm D call. From germline, CDR1 is SQVTM and CDR2 ANQGSEA. The ends were cut back, 7 bases at V and 1 base at J, with 10 bases in the middle. This CDR3 is built from 12 residues.

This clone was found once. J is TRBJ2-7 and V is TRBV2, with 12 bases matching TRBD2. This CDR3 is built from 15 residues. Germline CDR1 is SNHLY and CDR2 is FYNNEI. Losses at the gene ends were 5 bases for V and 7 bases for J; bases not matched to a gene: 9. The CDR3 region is CASSPLTSGSGEQYF. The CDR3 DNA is TGTGCCAGCAGTCCCCTGACTAGCGGGAGTGGTGAGCAGTACTTC.

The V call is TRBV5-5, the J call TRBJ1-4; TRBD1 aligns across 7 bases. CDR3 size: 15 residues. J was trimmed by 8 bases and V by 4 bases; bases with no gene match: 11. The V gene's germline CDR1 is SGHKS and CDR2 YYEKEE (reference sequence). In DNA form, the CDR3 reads TGTGCCAGCAGCGACAGGGCCCGAGTAGAGGAAAAACTGTTTTTT. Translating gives CASSDRARVEEKLFF. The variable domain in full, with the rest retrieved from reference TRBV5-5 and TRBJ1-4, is DAGVTQSPTHLIKTRGQQVTLRCSPISGHKSVSWYQQVLGQGPQFIFQYYEKEERGRGNFPDRFSARQFPNYSSELNVNALLLGDSALYLCASSDRARVEEKLFFGSGTQLSVL.

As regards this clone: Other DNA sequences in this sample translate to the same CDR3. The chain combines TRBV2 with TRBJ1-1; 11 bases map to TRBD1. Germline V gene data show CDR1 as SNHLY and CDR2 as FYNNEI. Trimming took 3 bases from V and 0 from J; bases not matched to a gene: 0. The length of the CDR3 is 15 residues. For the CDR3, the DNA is TGTGCCAGCAGTGAGGACAGGGGGCTGAACACTGAAGCTTTCTTT. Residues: CASSEDRGLNTEAFF. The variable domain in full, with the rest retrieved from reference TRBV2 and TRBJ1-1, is EPEVTQTPSHQVTQMGQEVILRCVPISNHLYFYWYRQILGQKVEFLVSFYNNEISEKSEIFDDQFSVERPDGSNFTLKIRSTKLEDSAMYFCASSEDRGLNTEAFFGQGTRLTVV.

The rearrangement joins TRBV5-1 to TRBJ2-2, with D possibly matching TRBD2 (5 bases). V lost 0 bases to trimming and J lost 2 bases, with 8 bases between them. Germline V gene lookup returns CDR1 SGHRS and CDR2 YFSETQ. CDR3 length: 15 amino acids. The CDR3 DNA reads TGCGCCAGCAGCTTGGGGGGAGCCAACACCGGGGAGCTGTTTTTT. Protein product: CASSLGGANTGELFF. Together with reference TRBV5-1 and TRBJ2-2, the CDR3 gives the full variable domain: KAGVTQTPRYLIKTRGQQVTLSCSPISGHRSVSWYQQTPGQGLQFLFEYFSETQRNKGNFPGRFSGRQFSNSRSEMNVSTLELGDSALYLCASSLGGANTGELFFGEGSRLTVL.

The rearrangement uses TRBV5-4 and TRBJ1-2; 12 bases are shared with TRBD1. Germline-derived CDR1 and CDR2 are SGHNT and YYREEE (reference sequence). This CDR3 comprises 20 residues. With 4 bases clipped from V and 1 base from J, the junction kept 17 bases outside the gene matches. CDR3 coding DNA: TGTGCCAGCAGCCTCCCTGGCGGGTTGGGGACAGGGGGCAGTAACTATGGCTACACCTTC. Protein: CASSLPGGLGTGGSNYGYTF.

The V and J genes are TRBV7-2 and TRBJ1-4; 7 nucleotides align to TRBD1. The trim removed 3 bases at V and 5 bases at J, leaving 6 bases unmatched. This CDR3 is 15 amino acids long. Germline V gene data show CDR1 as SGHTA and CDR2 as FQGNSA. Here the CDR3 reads CASSFLTGPNEKLFF. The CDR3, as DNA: TGTGCCAGCAGCTTCCTGACAGGGCCGAATGAAAAACTGTTTTTT.

CDR3 protein: CASSPKDRQGNTEAFF. The CDR3 nucleotides are TGTGCCAGCAGCCCCAAAGATAGACAGGGAAACACTGAAGCTTTCTTT. The chain joins TRBV5-6 to TRBJ1-1; 7 bases line up with TRBD1. Germline loops: CDR1 SGHDT, CDR2 YYEEEE. The trim removed 4 bases at V and 2 bases at J, leaving 11 bases unmatched. The CDR3 covers 16 residues.

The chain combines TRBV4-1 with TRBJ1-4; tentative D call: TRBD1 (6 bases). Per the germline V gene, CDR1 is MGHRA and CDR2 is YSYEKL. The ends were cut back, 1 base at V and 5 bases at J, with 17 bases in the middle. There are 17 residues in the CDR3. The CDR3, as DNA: TGCGCCAGCAGCCAAGTACCTACGACAGGCCGAAATGAAAAACTGTTTTTT. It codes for CASSQVPTTGRNEKLFF.

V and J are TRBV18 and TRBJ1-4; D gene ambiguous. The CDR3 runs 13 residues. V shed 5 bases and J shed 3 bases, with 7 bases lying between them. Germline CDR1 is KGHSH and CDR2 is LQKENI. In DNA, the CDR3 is TGTGCCAGCTCAGCGAGGGCTAATGAAAAACTGTTTTTT. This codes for CASSARANEKLFF.

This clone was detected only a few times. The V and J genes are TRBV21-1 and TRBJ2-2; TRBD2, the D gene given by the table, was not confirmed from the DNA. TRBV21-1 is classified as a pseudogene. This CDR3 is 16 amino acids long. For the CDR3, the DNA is TGTGCCAGCAGCAAAGCACCGCGCACGGACACCGGGGAGCTGTTTTTT. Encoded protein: CASSKAPRTDTGELFF.

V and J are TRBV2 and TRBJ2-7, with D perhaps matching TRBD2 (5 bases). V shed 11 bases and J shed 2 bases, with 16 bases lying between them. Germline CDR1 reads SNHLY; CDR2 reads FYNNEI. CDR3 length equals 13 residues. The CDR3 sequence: CAAVGLFPYEQYF. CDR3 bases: TGTGCCGCCGTCGGACTGTTCCCCTACGAGCAGTACTTC.

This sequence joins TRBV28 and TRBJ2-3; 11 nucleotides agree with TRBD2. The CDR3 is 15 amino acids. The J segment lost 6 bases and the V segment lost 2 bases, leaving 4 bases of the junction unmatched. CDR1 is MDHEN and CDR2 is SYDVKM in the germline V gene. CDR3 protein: CASSLGSGRADTQYF. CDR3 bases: TGTGCCAGCAGTTTAGGTAGCGGGAGGGCGGATACGCAGTATTTT.

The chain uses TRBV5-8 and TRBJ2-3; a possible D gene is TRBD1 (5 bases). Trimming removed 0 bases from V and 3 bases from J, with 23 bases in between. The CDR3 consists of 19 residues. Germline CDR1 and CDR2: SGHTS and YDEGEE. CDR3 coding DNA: TGTGCCAGCAGCTTGGCGGCTATGGTGGCAGGGTCTTGGACAGATACGCAGTATTTT. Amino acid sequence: CASSLAAMVAGSWTDTQYF.

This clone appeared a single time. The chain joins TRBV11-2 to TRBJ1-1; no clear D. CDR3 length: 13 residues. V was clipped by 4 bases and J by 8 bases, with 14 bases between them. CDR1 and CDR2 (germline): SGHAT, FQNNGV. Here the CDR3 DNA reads TGTGCCAGCAGCTCCCTCCGGGTGTGGGAAGCTTTCTTT. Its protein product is CASSSLRVWEAFF. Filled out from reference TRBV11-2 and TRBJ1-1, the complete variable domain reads EAGVAQSPRYKIIEKRQSVAFWCNPISGHATLYWYQQILGQGPKLLIQFQNNGVVDDSQLPKDRFSAERLKGVDSTLKIQPAKLEDSAVYLCASSSLRVWEAFFGQGTRLTVV.

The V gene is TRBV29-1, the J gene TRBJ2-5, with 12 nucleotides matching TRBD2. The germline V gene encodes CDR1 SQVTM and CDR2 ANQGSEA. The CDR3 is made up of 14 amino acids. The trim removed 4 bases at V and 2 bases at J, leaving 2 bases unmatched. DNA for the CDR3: TGCAGCGTTGGTGGGACTAGCGGGCAAGAGACCCAGTACTTC. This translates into CSVGGTSGQETQYF.

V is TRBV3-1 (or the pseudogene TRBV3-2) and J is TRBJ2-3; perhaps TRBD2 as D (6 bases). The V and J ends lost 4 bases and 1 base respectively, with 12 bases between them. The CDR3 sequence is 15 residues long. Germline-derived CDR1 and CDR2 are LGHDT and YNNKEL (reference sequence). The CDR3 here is CASSPGLSRTDTQYF. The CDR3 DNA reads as TGTGCCAGCAGCCCGGGACTGTCACGCACAGATACGCAGTATTTT.

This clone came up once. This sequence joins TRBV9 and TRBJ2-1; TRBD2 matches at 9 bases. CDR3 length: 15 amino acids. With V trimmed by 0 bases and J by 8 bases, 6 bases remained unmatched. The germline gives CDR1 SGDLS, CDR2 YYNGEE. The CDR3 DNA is TGTGCCAGCAGCGTAGCTGTGCGGGAGGGTGATGAGCAGTTCTTC. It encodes CASSVAVREGDEQFF.

The CDR3 region is CASSLRNSNTGELFF. DNA of the CDR3: TGTGCCAGCAGCTTGAGAAACTCGAACACCGGGGAGCTGTTTTTT. V gene TRBV5-4 combines with J gene TRBJ2-2; D is unclear. CDR3 length equals 15 residues. V lost 1 base and J 0 bases, leaving 7 bases between the germline ends. CDR1 SGHNT and CDR2 YYREEE come from the germline V gene (reference sequence).

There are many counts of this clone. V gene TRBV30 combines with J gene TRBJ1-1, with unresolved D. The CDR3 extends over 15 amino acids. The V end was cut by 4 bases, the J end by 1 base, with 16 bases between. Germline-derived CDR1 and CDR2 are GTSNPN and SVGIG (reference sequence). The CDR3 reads CAWTESSASNTEAFF. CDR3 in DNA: TGTGCCTGGACAGAAAGCAGCGCGTCGAACACTGAAGCTTTCTTT. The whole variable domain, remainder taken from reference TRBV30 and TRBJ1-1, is SQTIHQWPATLVQPVGSPLSLECTVEGTSNPNLYWYRQAAGRGLQLLFYSVGIGQISSEVPQNLSASRPQDRQFILSSKKLLLSDSGFYLCAWTESSASNTEAFFGQGTRLTVV.

CDR3 sequence: CASRAYGTGSSYEQYF. The CDR3 nucleotides are TGTGCCAGCAGAGCATACGGGACAGGGAGCTCCTACGAGCAGTACTTC. V gene TRBV28 combines with J gene TRBJ2-7; 9 bases map to TRBD1. In germline, CDR1 is MDHEN, CDR2 SYDVKM. The trim removed 6 bases at V and 0 bases at J, leaving 9 bases unmatched. The CDR3 runs 16 residues.

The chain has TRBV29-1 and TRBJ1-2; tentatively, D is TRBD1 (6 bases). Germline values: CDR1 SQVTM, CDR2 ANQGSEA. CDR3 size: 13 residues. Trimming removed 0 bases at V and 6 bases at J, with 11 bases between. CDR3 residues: CSVEDRGGNGYTF. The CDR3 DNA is TGCAGCGTTGAAGATCGGGGGGGCAATGGCTACACCTTC. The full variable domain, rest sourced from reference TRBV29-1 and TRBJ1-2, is SAVISQKPSRDICQRGTSLTIQCQVDSQVTMMFWYRQQPGQSLTLIATANQGSEATYESGFVIDKFPISRPNLTFSTLTVSNMSPEDSSIYLCSVEDRGGNGYTFGSGTRLTVV.